The clone carrying this T cell receptor (beta chain) has at least ten counts. The study co-extracted DNA and RNA from around 20-30 mg of unsorted bulk tissue. Resection treated the patients' primary liver carcinoma. Germline V gene lookup returns CDR1 MGHRA and CDR2 YSYEKL. The CDR3 has 17 amino acids. V trimming: 0 bases; J trimming: 10 bases; junction bases outside the gene matches: 9. These data belong to a study of tumor-infiltrating lymphocytes in primary liver carcinoma. cDNA specific to TCR beta was made from 500 ng of total RNA, with a constant-region primer employed for priming. Each TCR beta library was derived from three nested multiplex PCR rounds that employed slightly modified ARM-PCR. Primers for the first two PCR rounds were TRBV1-TRBV30 forward primers and a C-beta reverse primer (around 11 cycles per round). TCRdb re-called the multiplex PCR reads with MiXCR, one entry per CDR3 protein. The profile shows about 210,000 distinct CDR3 sequences, just under 85% of them singletons.

Sequencing used tumor tissue from primary liver carcinoma. The chain carries TRBV4-1 and TRBJ1-6, with 10 nucleotides matching TRBD1. The TCR originated in a man aged 35 to 55 with primary liver carcinoma and hepatitis B virus infection. CDR3 coding DNA: TGCGCCAGCAGCCAAGACCGGGGACAGGGGCGTGGGTCACCCCTCCACTTT. Translated, it gives CASSQDRGQGRGSPLHF.